A selection of T cell receptor beta chains follows, all from one sample in a study of blood T cell repertoires in COVID-19. The method was immunoSEQ multiplex PCR; TCRdb's version includes in-frame clones alone and lacks a portion of them. This sample has over 450,000 clones; approximately 91% occur once, and the top ten carry under 8.5%. The sequencing input was peripheral blood. All receptors come from a woman between 50 and 59 years old with COVID-19, enrolled during active disease. CDR3s include the opening cysteine and the closing phenylalanine or tryptophan. A D gene is named only where the DNA matches it firmly. Some rows have no size entry. The others give once, few or many, or a class for an expanded clone.

>TRBV6-1|TRBJ1-5|.|.
CASSELESSWPQHF
TGTGCCAGCAGTGAACTAGAGTCGTCTTGGCCCCAGCATTTT
>TRBV27|TRBJ1-6|TRBD1|.
CASSDPGQGIAPLHF
TGTGCCAGCAGTGACCCCGGACAGGGCATCGCACCCCTCCACTTT
>TRBV3-1/TRBV3-2|TRBJ2-5|TRBD2|.
CASSHGTSMETQYF
TGTGCCAGCAGCCACGGGACTAGCATGGAGACCCAGTACTTC
>TRBV5-6|TRBJ1-3|.|.
CASSFGQGYGNTIYF
TGTGCCAGCAGCTTCGGGCAGGGGTACGGAAACACCATATATTTT
>TRBV5-5|TRBJ2-3|.|.
CASSPLTSTDTQYF
TGTGCCAGCAGCCCCCTGACTAGCACAGATACGCAGTATTTT
>TRBV3-1/TRBV3-2|TRBJ2-5|TRBD2|.
CASLSGGRKTQYF
TGTGCCAGTCTTAGCGGGGGGAGAAAGACCCAGTACTTC
>TRBV10-3|TRBJ2-5|TRBD1|.
CAIRRTGGGETQYF
TGTGCCATCCGAAGGACAGGGGGCGGAGAGACCCAGTACTTC
>TRBV5-1|TRBJ1-2|.|.
CASSLDDRNYGYTF
TGCGCCAGCAGCTTGGACGACAGAAACTATGGCTACACCTTC
>TRBV5-8|TRBJ1-5|.|.
CASSLEVGGNQPQHF
TGTGCCAGCAGCTTGGAGGTCGGAGGGAATCAGCCCCAGCATTTT
>TRBV29-1|TRBJ2-5|.|.
CSVALTRGAAGRPQYF
TGCAGCGTTGCACTTACCCGGGGGGCGGCAGGGCGACCCCAGTACTTC
>TRBV28|TRBJ1-2|TRBD1|.
CASSLRTGGSNYGYTF
TGTGCCAGCAGTTTACGGACAGGGGGGTCTAACTATGGCTACACCTTC
>TRBV5-1|TRBJ2-3|.|.
CASSLGGPSTDTQYF
TGCGCCAGCAGCTTGGGGGGGCCTAGCACAGATACGCAGTATTTT
>TRBV6-5|TRBJ2-3|.|.
CASSRGPGADTQYF
TGTGCCAGCAGTCGGGGCCCAGGGGCAGATACGCAGTATTTT
>TRBV27|TRBJ1-4|TRBD1|.
CASSHPGQKNEKLFF
TGTGCCAGCAGTCACCCGGGACAGAAAAATGAAAAACTGTTTTTT
>TRBV3-1/TRBV3-2|TRBJ1-2|TRBD1|.
CASSQEGQHNGYTF
TGTGCCAGCAGCCAAGAGGGACAGCACAATGGCTACACCTTC
>TRBV6-5|TRBJ1-1|.|.
CASSTTSEAFF
TGTGCCAGCAGCACTACTTCCGAAGCTTTCTTT
>TRBV4-2|TRBJ2-5|TRBD2|.
CASSQDGLAGSETQYF
TGTGCCAGCAGCCAAGATGGGCTAGCGGGGTCGGAGACCCAGTACTTC
>TRBV7-8|TRBJ2-2|TRBD2|.
CASSLGGGATGELFF
TGTGCCAGCAGCTTAGGCGGGGGGGCCACCGGGGAGCTGTTTTTT
>TRBV23-1|TRBJ2-5|.|.
CASSQSGLHNSQSLDF
TGCGCCAGCAGTCAATCAGGACTCCATAATTCCCAAAGTCTCGACTTC
>TRBV7-9|TRBJ1-2|.|.
CASSLLQFQGPRTPYGYTF
TGTGCCAGCAGCTTACTGCAGTTCCAGGGGCCGCGAACACCCTATGGCTACACCTTC
>TRBV7-9|TRBJ1-2|TRBD1|.
CASSLAVQGNGGYTF
TGTGCCAGCAGCTTAGCCGTACAGGGGAACGGGGGCTACACCTTC
>TRBV21-1|TRBJ1-2|.|.
CASSKEGWYRANYGYTF
TGTGCCAGCAGCAAAGAGGGGTGGTACAGGGCTAACTATGGCTACACCTTC
>TRBV2|TRBJ1-5|TRBD1|.
CASSAVQGYQPQHF
TGTGCCAGCAGTGCCGTACAGGGGTATCAGCCCCAGCATTTT
>TRBV9|TRBJ2-5|TRBD2|.
CASSELAGGETQYF
TGTGCCAGCAGCGAACTAGCGGGGGGAGAGACCCAGTACTTC
>TRBV7-6|TRBJ2-5|TRBD1|.
CASSLTGGQETQYF
TGTGCCAGCAGCTTAACAGGGGGCCAAGAGACCCAGTACTTC
>TRBV2|TRBJ2-7|.|.
CASSGGRGSEQYF
TGTGCCAGCAGTGGCGGCCGCGGCTCCGAGCAGTACTTC
>TRBV11-2|TRBJ2-3|.|once
CASSLGLTASTDTQYF
TGTGCCAGCAGCTTAGGTCTTACAGCTAGCACAGATACGCAGTATTTT
>TRBV18|TRBJ1-2|TRBD1|.
CASGTGSDYGYTF
TGTGCCAGTGGGACAGGGTCGGACTATGGCTACACCTTC
>TRBV24-1|TRBJ2-3|TRBD2|.
CATSDPSGGPDTQYF
TGTGCCACCAGTGACCCCAGCGGGGGCCCAGATACGCAGTATTTT
>TRBV5-6|TRBJ1-2|.|.
CASSPFDSYNGYTF
TGTGCCAGCAGCCCTTTCGACAGCTACAATGGCTACACCTTC
>TRBV6-5|TRBJ2-2|.|.
CASSPGIPTGELFF
TGTGCCAGCAGCCCCGGGATCCCCACCGGGGAGCTGTTTTTT